The 29 T cell receptor beta chains listed next were all sequenced from one sample in a study of CXCR3-negative and CXCR3-positive naive CD8 T cells. Regarding the study as a whole: CXCR3-positive naive cells had TRB CDR3s that were more hydrophobic than CXCR3-negative naive cells had.

The study made its TRB cDNA libraries by 5' RACE, adding UMI labels. TCRdb reprocessed the 5' RACE reads, with one entry per CDR3 protein and no DNA. This sample's table reports 120,000 to 150,000 distinct CDR3 sequences. Their cognate antigens are unknown. What was sequenced was naive CXCR3+ CD8+ T cells from blood. Sample subset: CD45RO-CCR7+CD27+CD95- naive CD8+ T cells expressing CXCR3 (TNR3+). All receptors derive from a human donor in good health. Some clones in this sample may be carry-over from other donors' samples.

The rearrangement links TRBV18 to TRBJ1-5; TCRdb designates TRBD1, a call that cannot be tested without DNA. Germline loops: CDR1 KGHSH, CDR2 LQKENI. The CDR3 spans 17 residues. CDR3 sequence: CASSQYRSLDSNQPQHF.

This chain connects TRBV21-1 to TRBJ2-5; TCRdb's D call of TRBD1 is untestable without DNA. TRBV21-1 has pseudogene status. The CDR3 is made up of 13 amino acids. The CDR3 region is CASRVGKEETQYF.

This chain connects TRBV5-1 to TRBJ2-7; there is no DNA to check the TCRdb D call of TRBD1. The length of the CDR3 is 13 residues. Germline V gene lookup returns CDR1 SGHRS and CDR2 YFSETQ. The CDR3 here is CASSSDDSYEQYF.

The chain employs TRBV29-1 and TRBJ2-3. From germline, CDR1 is SQVTM and CDR2 ANQGSEA. The CDR3 runs to 14 residues. The CDR3 protein is CSVSETASTDTLYF.

This chain uses TRBV6-2 or TRBV6-3 with TRBJ2-5; TCRdb gives TRBD1 as the D gene, but with no DNA this cannot be confirmed. Per germline, CDR1 MNHEY and CDR2 SVGEGT. The CDR3 is 14 amino acids. The CDR3: CASSATTGPETQYF.

The chain links TRBV6-6 to TRBJ2-3; no DNA is available, so the TRBD2 call from TCRdb remains unchecked. Germline values: CDR1 MNHNY, CDR2 SVGAGI (reference sequence). The CDR3 contains 16 residues. The CDR3 here is CASSNPPGTSSYTQYF.

V gene TRBV19 combines with J gene TRBJ2-1; checking the TCRdb D call of TRBD1 is not possible without DNA. The CDR3 is 12 amino acids. Germline CDR1 LNHDA, CDR2 SQIVND (reference sequence). CDR3 region: CASMGGDNEQFF.

This chain uses TRBV28 with TRBJ2-4; as DNA is missing, the TRBD2 call by TCRdb cannot be tested. CDR3 length equals 18 residues. The V gene's germline CDR1 is MDHEN and CDR2 SYDVKM. The CDR3 reads CASSGRLERAQAKNIQYF. The whole variable domain, filled in from reference TRBV28 and TRBJ2-4, reads DVKVTQSSRYLVKRTGEKVFLECVQDMDHENMFWYRQDPGLGLRLIYFSYDVKMKEKGDIPEGYSVSREKKERFSLILESASTNQTSMYLCASSGRLERAQAKNIQYFGAGTRLSVL.

The V and J genes are TRBV27 and TRBJ2-1; the D call of TRBD2 rests on TCRdb alone, since no DNA is present to check it. The CDR3 is 16 amino acids. The V gene's germline CDR1 is MNHEY and CDR2 SMNVEV (reference sequence). The CDR3 loop is CASSFSSGVNYNEQFF.

The chain recombines TRBV10-3 with TRBJ1-2; TCRdb's D call, TRBD1, is unchecked because there is no DNA. The length of the CDR3 is 16 residues. Germline V gene data show CDR1 as ENHRY and CDR2 as SYGVKD. The CDR3: CAISEVAGGKIYGYTF.

This chain's CDR3 is CASSYSGGEKAYGYTF. The rearrangement joins TRBV7-9 to TRBJ1-2; TCRdb's D call, TRBD1, is unchecked because there is no DNA. The length of the CDR3 is 16 residues. The V gene's germline CDR1 is SEHNR and CDR2 FQNEAQ (reference sequence).

The V call is TRBV2, the J call TRBJ2-5; the TCRdb call, TRBD1, lacks DNA for checking. CDR1 is SNHLY, CDR2 FYNNEI, per germline. This CDR3 is built from 14 residues. The CDR3 protein is CASSSTATQETQYF.

J is TRBJ2-3 and V is TRBV28. The germline V gene encodes CDR1 MDHEN and CDR2 SYDVKM. The CDR3 runs 13 residues. CDR3 residues: CASSLDSTDTQYF.

The chain recombines TRBV28 with TRBJ2-5; TCRdb's assignment of TRBD2 cannot be checked, as there is no DNA. The CDR3 has 16 residues. The germline V gene has CDR1 MDHEN and CDR2 SYDVKM. CDR3 sequence: CASRTSGTNLQETQYF. Full variable domain (missing parts from reference TRBV28 and TRBJ2-5): DVKVTQSSRYLVKRTGEKVFLECVQDMDHENMFWYRQDPGLGLRLIYFSYDVKMKEKGDIPEGYSVSREKKERFSLILESASTNQTSMYLCASRTSGTNLQETQYFGPGTRLLVL.

The chain carries TRBV7-9 and TRBJ2-3; TCRdb proposes TRBD1, but this gene call is untestable without DNA. The CDR3 has 16 residues. CDR1 SEHNR and CDR2 FQNEAQ come from the germline V gene (reference sequence). The CDR3 sequence is CASSSLSGVYTDTQYF.

The rearrangement joins TRBV29-1 to TRBJ2-7. The CDR3 covers 13 residues. Germline-derived CDR1 and CDR2 are SQVTM and ANQGSEA. The CDR3 reads CSATHVRAHEQYF.

The rearrangement uses TRBV27 and TRBJ2-3; TCRdb's assignment of TRBD2 cannot be checked, as there is no DNA. This CDR3 has 17 residues. Germline V gene data show CDR1 as MNHEY and CDR2 as SMNVEV (reference sequence). CDR3 sequence: CASSLSSPLASTDTQYF.

V usage is TRBV29-1 and J usage is TRBJ2-3. The CDR3 is 13 amino acids. Germline V gene lookup returns CDR1 SQVTM and CDR2 ANQGSEA. CDR3 residues: CSVVGIIADTQYF.

The chain joins TRBV6-2 or TRBV6-3 to TRBJ2-5. The CDR3 runs to 15 residues. Germline V CDR1 and CDR2: MNHEY, SVGEGT. The CDR3 protein is CASSYGMGLEETQYF.

V is TRBV28 and J is TRBJ2-1; TCRdb lists TRBD2, though no DNA is available to test this call. CDR3 length: 15 residues. Germline CDR1 and CDR2: MDHEN and SYDVKM. This CDR3 is CASGKGTSRGNEQFF.

The rearrangement uses TRBV7-9 and TRBJ2-3; checking the TCRdb D call of TRBD1 is not possible without DNA. The CDR3 has 17 residues. Per germline, CDR1 SEHNR and CDR2 FQNEAQ (reference sequence). CDR3: CASSSRRGAWSTDTQYF.

This sequence joins TRBV7-9 and TRBJ1-5. The CDR3 sequence is 13 residues long. Germline-derived CDR1 and CDR2 are SEHNR and FQNEAQ (reference sequence). CDR3 protein: CASSLQVNQPQHF.

This chain joins TRBV2 and TRBJ2-7; TCRdb's assignment of TRBD1 cannot be checked, as there is no DNA. Per germline, CDR1 SNHLY and CDR2 FYNNEI. The CDR3 spans 15 residues. This chain's CDR3 is CASSEVGTGFHEQYF.

This chain connects TRBV29-1 to TRBJ2-7; without DNA, the TCRdb call of TRBD1 cannot be checked. This CDR3 is built from 15 residues. Germline CDR1 and CDR2: SQVTM and ANQGSEA. The CDR3 loop reads CSVHLTTGVDYEQYF.

The V gene is TRBV7-3, the J gene TRBJ2-2; TCRdb reports TRBD1, a call that lacks DNA to check it against. This CDR3 is built from 13 residues. Germline V gene data show CDR1 as SGHTA and CDR2 as FQGTGA. CDR3 region: CASSPGFTGELFF.

The chain joins TRBV2 to TRBJ1-1; TCRdb gives TRBD1 as the D gene, but with no DNA this cannot be confirmed. Germline V gene data show CDR1 as SNHLY and CDR2 as FYNNEI. The length of the CDR3 is 12 residues. This CDR3 reads CASMGLNTEAFF.

The chain combines TRBV29-1 with TRBJ1-2; TCRdb selects TRBD1, and the lack of DNA leaves this call unchecked. The CDR3 has 13 residues. Germline V gene sequence: CDR1 SQVTM, CDR2 ANQGSEA. The CDR3 sequence: CSVERGPDYGYTF.

The CDR3 loop is CASSPSGLANTGELFF. This rearrangement joins TRBV12-3 or TRBV12-4 to TRBJ2-2; TCRdb indicates TRBD2, and absent DNA this call remains unverified. The CDR3 length is 16 residues.

This chain links TRBV4-1 with TRBJ2-1; the D gene TCRdb calls, TRBD1, cannot be checked with no DNA. CDR1 is MGHRA, CDR2 YSYEKL, per germline. CDR3 length: 16 residues. The CDR3 sequence is CASSQEPGNGYNEQFF.